This T cell receptor beta chain derives from a study of blood T cell repertoires in COVID-19. Across the study: Nucleic acid was either cDNA or gDNA, and it came from T cells, B-cell-depleted T cells, or PBMCs.

Here immunoSEQ multiplex PCR was the method, and the copy in TCRdb shows in-frame clones only, minus some. There are under 300,000 clones in the sample; over 65% occur only once, and about 3% lies in the top ten. Material: peripheral blood. This receptor was obtained from a woman older than 75 with acute or convalescent COVID-19.

As DNA, the CDR3 is TGTGCCAGCAGCTCCAGGGGTAGCACAGATACGCAGTATTTT. Translating gives CASSSRGSTDTQYF. This sequence joins TRBV7-3 and TRBJ2-3, with D possibly being TRBD1 (6 bases). The germline V gene has CDR1 SGHTA and CDR2 FQGTGA. V lost 4 bases and J 0 bases, leaving 8 bases between the germline ends. This CDR3 region has 14 residues. The variable domain in full, with the rest retrieved from reference TRBV7-3 and TRBJ2-3, is GAGVSQTPSNKVTEKGKYVELRCDPISGHTALYWYRQSLGQGPEFLIYFQGTGAADDSGLPNDRFFAVRPEGSVSTLKIQRTERGDSAVYLCASSSRGSTDTQYFGPGTRLTVL.